One sample yielded the 13 T cell receptor beta chains listed below, sequenced in a study of shared clonotypes between healthy human individuals (dated by TCRdb to between 2020 and 2021). The library was produced with the immunoSEQ multiplex PCR assay. Here the immuneACCESS table is served through TCRdb, limited to in-frame sequences with V and J called. Missing clones are a known gap in these copies; in checked studies unresolved V genes cover under half, and the rest lacks a known reason. Counted in this sample were fewer than 3 million clones; approximately 90% of them appeared once. Together, the top ten hold 0.3% to 0.4% of the sample. Sequencing was carried out using naive CD4+ T cells from PBMCs. The cell subset or site tag for this specimen amounts to: CD45RA+ positively selected. The receptor source for this set is a man younger than 35 in good health. Some clones in this sample may be carry-over from other donors' samples.

This clone was seen a single time. The genes are TRBV5-1 and TRBJ2-5; D is unresolved. The CDR3 covers 13 residues. In germline, CDR1 is SGHRS, CDR2 YFSETQ. V was cut by 4 bases and J by 1 base, with 8 bases left in between. Written as DNA, the CDR3 is TGCGCCAGCAGCCAGGCCGCCCAAGAGACCCAGTACTTC. The encoded protein is CASSQAAQETQYF. Full variable domain (missing parts from reference TRBV5-1 and TRBJ2-5): KAGVTQTPRYLIKTRGQQVTLSCSPISGHRSVSWYQQTPGQGLQFLFEYFSETQRNKGNFPGRFSGRQFSNSRSEMNVSTLELGDSALYLCASSQAAQETQYFGPGTRLLVL.

This chain connects TRBV25-1 to TRBJ1-3, with no clear D. This CDR3 spans 17 amino acids. Germline CDR1 is MGHDK and CDR2 is SYGVNS. The V gene lost 2 bases and the J gene lost 0 bases, with 14 bases spanning the gap. CDR3 sequence: CASSETRAALSGNTIYF. DNA for the CDR3: TGTGCCAGCAGTGAAACGCGCGCGGCTCTCTCTGGAAACACCATATATTTT.

The chain links TRBV4-1 to TRBJ2-7, with 8 bases lining up with TRBD2. This CDR3 is 17 amino acids long. From germline, CDR1 is MGHRA and CDR2 YSYEKL. V lost 0 bases, J lost 4 bases, and 11 bases stayed unmatched. In DNA, the CDR3 is TGCGCCAGCAGCCAAGATGGGGTCCAGCGGGGGCAATACGAGCAGTACTTC. Protein product: CASSQDGVQRGQYEQYF.

The chain links TRBV30 to TRBJ2-5, with a weak D call TRBD1 (6 bases). The germline V gene encodes CDR1 GTSNPN and CDR2 SVGIG (reference sequence). V gave up 8 bases and J gave up 2 bases, with 12 bases separating them. The CDR3 totals 12 residues. CDR3: CAVGQWQETQYF. The CDR3 coding sequence is TGTGCCGTCGGACAGTGGCAAGAGACCCAGTACTTC. The whole variable domain, filled in from reference TRBV30 and TRBJ2-5, reads SQTIHQWPATLVQPVGSPLSLECTVEGTSNPNLYWYRQAAGRGLQLLFYSVGIGQISSEVPQNLSASRPQDRQFILSSKKLLLSDSGFYLCAVGQWQETQYFGPGTRLLVL.

V is TRBV6-6 and J is TRBJ1-5; TRBD1 agrees at 8 bases. CDR1 is MNHNY and CDR2 is SVGAGI in the germline V gene (reference sequence). The CDR3 has 16 residues. V lost 4 bases to trimming and J lost 6 bases; unmatched junction nucleotides: 11. As DNA, the CDR3 is TGTGCCAGCAGTTCTCCGGGACAGGAGAGCGGTCAGCCCCAGCATTTT. This gives the protein CASSSPGQESGQPQHF.

This clone was counted once. This chain links TRBV27 with TRBJ1-5, with D perhaps matching TRBD1 (6 bases). Looked up from germline, CDR1 is MNHEY and CDR2 is SMNVEV (reference sequence). This CDR3 region has 14 residues. V lost 4 bases and J lost 6, with 13 bases in between. CDR3 DNA sequence: TGTGCCAGCAGTTCGCTTCAGGGGATTCAGCCCCAGCATTTT. Translation: CASSSLQGIQPQHF.

The rearrangement links TRBV11-3 to TRBJ2-1, with 14 nucleotides matching TRBD2. The CDR3 loop spans 16 amino acids. Germline V gene data show CDR1 as SGHNT and CDR2 as YENEEA. V shed 5 bases, J shed 10 bases, and the junction held 10 bases outside the gene matches. The CDR3 loop is CASSVRLAGGPEEQFF. The CDR3, as DNA: TGTGCCAGCAGCGTGCGACTAGCGGGAGGGCCTGAAGAGCAGTTCTTC.

This clone was observed a handful of times. V is TRBV2 and J is TRBJ1-4, with no clear D. Germline lookup yields CDR1 SNHLY and CDR2 FYNNEI. The CDR3 runs to 12 residues. V was trimmed by 8 bases and J by 0 bases, leaving 4 bases between them. The CDR3 nucleotides read TGTGCCAGCCTCTCAACTAATGAAAAACTGTTTTTT. This translates into CASLSTNEKLFF.

The V and J genes are TRBV5-1 and TRBJ2-7; D unclear. Germline CDR1 SGHRS, CDR2 YFSETQ. The V and J ends lost 2 bases and 7 bases respectively, with 13 bases between them. CDR3 length: 13 residues. The CDR3 here is CASSFIPRREQYF. The CDR3 DNA follows: TGCGCCAGCAGCTTTATTCCCAGACGGGAGCAGTACTTC.

The CDR3 DNA sequence: TGTGCCAGCAGCTCAGGAGGGCCGGCGGAGACCCAGTACTTC. Its translation: CASSSGGPAETQYF. The chain is built from TRBV5-6 and TRBJ2-5, with a tentative D call TRBD2 (6 bases). The V gene's germline CDR1 is SGHDT and CDR2 YYEEEE. The CDR3 totals 14 residues. The V end lost 3 bases, the J end lost 5 bases, and 14 bases lay between the germline ends.

V usage is TRBV10-3 and J usage is TRBJ2-3; 15 bases match TRBD2. Germline V lookup: CDR1 ENHRY, CDR2 SYGVKD. The CDR3 has 19 residues. V was pared by 6 bases and J by 0 bases, with 10 bases of the junction left unmatched. In nucleotides, the CDR3 is TGTGCCATCAGGGGGATAGGGACTAGCGGGGGGCCTAGCACAGATACGCAGTATTTT. Protein: CAIRGIGTSGGPSTDTQYF.

The V gene is TRBV4-1, the J gene TRBJ1-2; D ambiguous. Germline-derived CDR1 and CDR2 are MGHRA and YSYEKL. This CDR3 comprises 14 residues. V lost 7 bases to trimming and J lost 4 bases, with 16 bases between them. The CDR3 DNA is TGCGCCAGCACTCGGACGGAATCAACCTATGGCTACACCTTC. Amino acids: CASTRTESTYGYTF.

Notes on this clone: Other DNA sequences in the sample encode the same CDR3. The rearrangement links TRBV7-3 to TRBJ2-5; 7 bases match TRBD1. The CDR3 spans 13 residues. V lost 2 bases and J lost 3; bases outside the gene matches: 0. The V gene's germline CDR1 is SGHTA and CDR2 FQGTGA. The CDR3, as DNA: TGTGCCAGCAGCTTAGGGACAGAAGAGACCCAGTACTTC. This gives the protein CASSLGTEETQYF. Complete variable domain (other parts from reference TRBV7-3 and TRBJ2-5): GAGVSQTPSNKVTEKGKYVELRCDPISGHTALYWYRQSLGQGPEFLIYFQGTGAADDSGLPNDRFFAVRPEGSVSTLKIQRTERGDSAVYLCASSLGTEETQYFGPGTRLLVL.